This entry describes one T cell receptor (beta chain). Clones were read by immunoSEQ multiplex PCR, and TCRdb kept only the in-frame ones, dropping some. The data hold approximately 89,000 clones, with around 94% observed a single time. Germline trimming cut 8 bases from V and 1 base from J; bases unmatched to any gene: 1. The CDR3 consists of 13 residues. Germline V gene lookup returns CDR1 MNHEY and CDR2 SMNVEV (reference sequence). The sample comes from a study of technical replicates of blood from several donors. The material sequenced was T cells isolated from PBMCs. This chain links TRBV27 with TRBJ2-7; 11 bases map to TRBD2. The source of this sequence is a human donor in good health. CDR3 in DNA: TGTGCCAGCGGGACTAGCGGTTCCTACGAGCAGTACTTC. Translated, it gives CASGTSGSYEQYF.